The 25 T cell receptor beta chains listed next were all sequenced from one sample in a study of shared clonotypes between healthy human individuals (dated by TCRdb to the early 2020s). To prepare the library, the immunoSEQ multiplex PCR assay was applied. TCRdb carries this immuneACCESS record with in-frame sequences only. Its versions omit some clonotypes, under half of them owing to an unresolved V gene in the studies checked, with the rest unexplained. Here the sample has about 560,000 clones; around 76% occur a single time. Of the sample, more than 10% is held by the ten largest clones. What was sequenced was PBMCs. These receptors were collected from a woman aged 40 to 50 in good health. Some clones in this sample may be carry-over from other donors' samples.

V usage is TRBV6-1 and J usage is TRBJ1-1; 10 positions agree with TRBD1. The J segment lost 1 base and the V segment lost 6 bases, leaving 2 bases of the junction unmatched. Per the germline V gene, CDR1 is MNHNS and CDR2 is SASEGT. The length of the CDR3 is 14 residues. DNA for the CDR3: TGTGCCAGCAGCAGACAGGGGGCGAACACTGAAGCTTTCTTT. Translated: CASSRQGANTEAFF.

This clone was seen only once. The V gene is TRBV28, the J gene TRBJ1-5, with D hard to call. The CDR3 has 15 residues. Germline-derived CDR1 and CDR2 are MDHEN and SYDVKM. Trimming removed 3 bases from V and 6 bases from J, with 15 bases in between. The CDR3 DNA reads TGTGCCAGCAGTTTTATGTCAGAATTGACTCAGCCCCAGCATTTT. It specifies CASSFMSELTQPQHF. Combining the CDR3 with reference TRBV28 and TRBJ1-5 gives the whole variable domain DVKVTQSSRYLVKRTGEKVFLECVQDMDHENMFWYRQDPGLGLRLIYFSYDVKMKEKGDIPEGYSVSREKKERFSLILESASTNQTSMYLCASSFMSELTQPQHFGDGTRLSIL.

The chain recombines TRBV30 with TRBJ2-3, with TRBD2 matching over 9 bases. Germline CDR1 reads GTSNPN; CDR2 reads SVGIG (reference sequence). This CDR3 spans 14 amino acids. V lost 4 bases and J lost 6; bases outside the gene matches: 8. CDR3 in amino acids: CAWTQGTSIDTQYF. The CDR3 nucleotides read TGTGCCTGGACCCAAGGGACTAGCATTGATACGCAGTATTTT.

The chain couples TRBV30 to TRBJ2-1; no reliable D call. V lost 0 bases, J lost 9 bases, and 15 bases lay in between. CDR3 length: 14 amino acids. Germline values: CDR1 GTSNPN, CDR2 SVGIG (reference sequence). This chain's CDR3 is CAWSVRDHLREQFF. The CDR3 bases are TGTGCCTGGAGTGTAAGGGATCACCTTCGTGAGCAGTTCTTC.

This chain connects TRBV5-4 to TRBJ2-3, with D tentatively TRBD2 (6 bases). V was clipped by 4 bases and J by 6 bases, with 24 bases between them. CDR1 is SGHNT, CDR2 YYREEE, per germline (reference sequence). The CDR3 has 17 residues. The DNA of the CDR3 is TGTGCCAGCAGCCCTGAGAGTAGCGGTTACGGGTGGGATACGCAGTATTTT. Its protein product is CASSPESSGYGWDTQYF.

The J gene is TRBJ2-3, the V gene TRBV7-9; D is ambiguous. Germline V gene sequence: CDR1 SEHNR, CDR2 FQNEAQ (reference sequence). There are 14 residues in the CDR3. V was clipped by 11 bases and J by 0 bases, with 15 bases between them. CDR3 region: CASSPTLSTDTQYF. The CDR3 nucleotides are TGTGCCTCCAGTCCTACCCTTAGCACAGATACGCAGTATTTT.

The genes are TRBV6-1 and TRBJ2-1; 11 bases are a match to TRBD1. Germline CDR1 MNHNS, CDR2 SASEGT. The CDR3 contains 14 residues. V was pared by 6 bases and J by 8 bases, with 6 bases of the junction left unmatched. In nucleotides, the CDR3 is TGTGCCAGCAGCCGGGACAGGGGGTCGGATGAGCAGTTCTTC. Residues: CASSRDRGSDEQFF.

The chain joins TRBV7-3 to TRBJ2-3, with 8 bases fitting TRBD1. This CDR3 spans 14 amino acids. Trimming took 3 bases from V and 6 from J; bases not matched to a gene: 5. The germline V gene encodes CDR1 SGHTA and CDR2 FQGTGA. The CDR3 is CASSLSGGWDTQYF. The CDR3 DNA reads as TGTGCCAGCAGCTTGTCAGGGGGCTGGGATACGCAGTATTTT.

The chain uses TRBV30 and TRBJ2-6; 8 positions match TRBD1. After removal of 0 bases from V and 3 bases from J, the junction contained 7 bases not matched to a gene. The CDR3 has 17 amino acids. Germline CDR1 GTSNPN, CDR2 SVGIG (reference sequence). As DNA, the CDR3 is TGTGCCTGGAGTGTGGCAGGGGGCTTGGGTGGGGCCAACGTCCTGACTTTC. Protein: CAWSVAGGLGGANVLTF.

The V gene is TRBV19, the J gene TRBJ2-3; 12 bases fit TRBD2. This CDR3 contains 16 residues. After removal of 4 bases from V and 3 bases from J, the junction contained 5 bases not matched to a gene. CDR1 is LNHDA, CDR2 SQIVND, per germline (reference sequence). CDR3 region: CASSTPGTSGTDTQYF. CDR3 DNA sequence: TGTGCCAGTAGTACCCCCGGGACTAGCGGGACAGATACGCAGTATTTT. Looking up the rest from reference TRBV19 and TRBJ2-3 gives the full variable domain: DGGITQSPKYLFRKEGQNVTLSCEQNLNHDAMYWYRQDPGQGLRLIYYSQIVNDFQKGDIAEGYSVSREKKESFPLTVTSAQKNPTAFYLCASSTPGTSGTDTQYFGPGTRLTVL.

This clone appeared many times. Other DNA sequences from this sample encode an identical CDR3 as well. The CDR3 nucleotides read TGCGCCAGCAGCCTAAGACAAAACAATGAGCAGTTCTTC. Its translation: CASSLRQNNEQFF. The chain carries TRBV5-1 and TRBJ2-1, with D uncertain. This CDR3 has 13 amino acids. V was trimmed by 4 bases and J by 5 bases, leaving 10 bases between them. Germline V lookup: CDR1 SGHRS, CDR2 YFSETQ.

This rearrangement joins TRBV7-9 to TRBJ1-1, with D uncertain. The CDR3 is 12 amino acids. Trimming took off 5 bases at V and 4 bases at J, with 8 bases between the two ends. CDR1 is SEHNR and CDR2 is FQNEAQ in the germline V gene (reference sequence). This CDR3 is CASSPWGTEAFF. The CDR3 DNA reads TGTGCCAGCAGCCCTTGGGGCACTGAAGCTTTCTTT. The full variable domain, rest sourced from reference TRBV7-9 and TRBJ1-1, is DTGVSQNPRHKITKRGQNVTFRCDPISEHNRLYWYRQTLGQGPEFLTYFQNEAQLEKSRLLSDRFSAERPKGSFSTLEIQRTEQGDSAMYLCASSPWGTEAFFGQGTRLTVV.

This clone was counted once. This rearrangement joins TRBV18 to TRBJ1-1; D call uncertain. The CDR3 totals 16 residues. Germline V gene data show CDR1 as KGHSH and CDR2 as LQKENI. Deletions cut 7 bases from V and 0 bases from J, with 18 bases between. Written as DNA, the CDR3 is TGTGCCAGCTTGGCAGGCCGGTTGGGGATGAACACTGAAGCTTTCTTT. Encoded protein: CASLAGRLGMNTEAFF.

This chain connects TRBV7-2 to TRBJ2-2, with TRBD2 matching 9 bases. There are 16 residues in the CDR3. Germline CDR1 and CDR2: SGHTA and FQGNSA. The trim removed 5 bases at V and 5 bases at J, leaving 9 bases unmatched. Here the CDR3 DNA reads TGTGCCAGCAGCGCGTTCCTAGCGGGGCTAACCGGGGAGCTGTTTTTT. Protein product: CASSAFLAGLTGELFF.

The J gene is TRBJ2-3, the V gene TRBV2; maybe TRBD2 (5 bases). The ends were cut back, 3 bases at V and 3 bases at J, with 10 bases in the middle. CDR3 length: 14 residues. Germline V gives CDR1 SNHLY, CDR2 FYNNEI. In DNA form, the CDR3 reads TGTGCCAGCAGTGACAAATGGAGGACAGATACGCAGTATTTT. It codes for CASSDKWRTDTQYF. Supplemented by reference TRBV2 and TRBJ2-3, the full variable domain reads EPEVTQTPSHQVTQMGQEVILRCVPISNHLYFYWYRQILGQKVEFLVSFYNNEISEKSEIFDDQFSVERPDGSNFTLKIRSTKLEDSAMYFCASSDKWRTDTQYFGPGTRLTVL.

CDR3: CASSSSSWGQETQYF. CDR3 DNA: TGCGCCAGCAGCTCATCGTCCTGGGGCCAAGAGACCCAGTACTTC. The rearrangement joins TRBV5-1 to TRBJ2-5; D is unclear. The CDR3 length is 15 residues. V was trimmed by 3 bases and J by 1 base, leaving 13 bases between them. Germline values: CDR1 SGHRS, CDR2 YFSETQ.

This clone appeared a single time. The rearrangement uses TRBV9 and TRBJ2-1, with 7 bases that match TRBD2. Looked up from germline, CDR1 is SGDLS and CDR2 is YYNGEE. The J segment lost 8 bases and the V segment lost 3 bases, leaving 5 bases of the junction unmatched. This CDR3 has 13 residues. The CDR3 DNA follows: TGTGCCAGCAGCGAAAGACTAGCCGATGAGCAGTTCTTC. This gives the protein CASSERLADEQFF.

The rearrangement links TRBV4-1 to TRBJ2-3, with 12 bases aligning to TRBD1. Germline trimming cut 5 bases from V and 5 bases from J; bases unmatched to any gene: 11. This CDR3 spans 17 amino acids. Per germline, CDR1 MGHRA and CDR2 YSYEKL. The CDR3 sequence: CASSATGQGAYGDTQYF. As DNA, the CDR3 is TGCGCCAGCAGCGCCACGGGACAGGGGGCTTATGGAGATACGCAGTATTTT.

This clone has at least ten counts. The chain combines TRBV6-4 with TRBJ2-5; 7 nucleotides align to TRBD2. CDR3 size: 14 residues. Germline CDR1 and CDR2: MRHNA and SNTAGT. Trimming removed 2 bases from V and 6 bases from J; junction bases left unmatched: 6. In DNA form, the CDR3 reads TGTGCCAGCAGTGACGGCGGGAGTCGTAAGACCCAGTACTTC. Translated: CASSDGGSRKTQYF.

The V call is TRBV10-3, the J call TRBJ2-5; TRBD2 might be the D (6 bases). Per germline, CDR1 ENHRY and CDR2 SYGVKD. This CDR3 has 15 amino acids. The germline V and J ends were trimmed by 2 bases and 2 bases, with 12 bases remaining between them. The CDR3 loop reads CAISEQQGGQETQYF. The CDR3 nucleotides are TGTGCCATCAGTGAGCAGCAGGGAGGTCAAGAGACCCAGTACTTC.

This clone was observed at least ten times. The chain is built from TRBV6-1 and TRBJ2-2; the D is unclear. Trimming left V 3 bases short and J 6 bases short, with 2 bases between. This CDR3 region has 11 residues. Germline V gives CDR1 MNHNS, CDR2 SASEGT. CDR3 coding DNA: TGTGCCAGCAGTGAGGCCGGGGAGCTGTTTTTT. Translation: CASSEAGELFF.

In its sample, this clone was seen once. The chain has TRBV6-1 and TRBJ1-6; possibly TRBD1 for D (5 bases). V was shortened by 6 bases and J by 7 bases, with 10 bases between the two germline ends. The CDR3 has 13 residues. CDR1 and CDR2 (germline): MNHNS, SASEGT. The CDR3 loop reads CASSAGSNSPLHF. The CDR3 nucleotides read TGTGCCAGCAGCGCAGGGTCCAATTCACCCCTCCACTTT.

The chain employs TRBV27 and TRBJ2-7; D is possibly TRBD2 (6 bases). This CDR3 is built from 16 residues. Per the germline V gene, CDR1 is MNHEY and CDR2 is SMNVEV (reference sequence). V was clipped by 2 bases and J by 2 bases, with 16 bases between them. CDR3 residues: CASSLSPAGTTYEQYF. The CDR3 bases are TGTGCCAGCAGTTTAAGCCCGGCGGGGACGACCTACGAGCAGTACTTC.

This sequence joins TRBV6-1 and TRBJ1-1, with D unresolved. CDR3 length equals 13 residues. Trimming shortened V by 4 bases and J by 5 bases, and 11 bases separated the two germline ends. CDR1 and CDR2 (germline): MNHNS, SASEGT. This chain's CDR3 is CASSGLSDTEAFF. The DNA of the CDR3 is TGTGCCAGCAGTGGGTTATCGGATACTGAAGCTTTCTTT.

V is TRBV6-6 and J is TRBJ2-1, with a tentative D call TRBD2 (5 bases). Germline CDR1 is MNHNY and CDR2 is SVGAGI (reference sequence). This CDR3 region has 13 residues. V dropped 2 bases and J dropped 8 bases, with 10 bases sitting between them. CDR3 protein: CASSYPNSDEQFF. CDR3 in DNA: TGTGCCAGCAGTTACCCGAATAGCGATGAGCAGTTCTTC.